These 20 T cell receptor beta chains came from one sample sequenced in a study of PD-L1 blockade in urothelial cancer. The protocol was immunoSEQ multiplex PCR, while the TCRdb copy is restricted to in-frame clones and leaves out a portion. This repertoire shows approximately 48,000 clones, approximately 88% found once; its top ten account for roughly 14%. Noted time point: pretreatment peripheral blood. Source: PBMCs, taken around atezolizumab (anti-PD-L1) treatment. Receptor source: a woman aged 55-69 years with urothelial cancer.

This chain uses TRBV7-9 with TRBJ2-7; TRBD2 aligns across 11 bases. The CDR3 is made up of 14 amino acids. The V segment lost 5 bases and the J segment 2 bases; nucleotides outside the gene matches: 2. The V gene's germline CDR1 is SEHNR and CDR2 FQNEAQ (reference sequence). The CDR3 DNA reads as TGTGCCAGCAGCACGACTAGCGGGGCCTACGAGCAGTACTTC. Protein sequence: CASSTTSGAYEQYF.

As to this clone: Other DNA variants within this sample encode the same CDR3. V and J are TRBV2 and TRBJ2-1; D remains unclear. Trimming pared 6 bases from V and 7 bases from J, leaving 7 bases between. This CDR3 contains 11 residues. Germline CDR1 SNHLY, CDR2 FYNNEI. The CDR3 reads CASSELNEQFF. The CDR3 region has the DNA TGTGCCAGCAGCGAGTTAAATGAGCAGTTCTTC. The variable domain in full, with the rest retrieved from reference TRBV2 and TRBJ2-1, is EPEVTQTPSHQVTQMGQEVILRCVPISNHLYFYWYRQILGQKVEFLVSFYNNEISEKSEIFDDQFSVERPDGSNFTLKIRSTKLEDSAMYFCASSELNEQFFGPGTRLTVL.

The chain joins TRBV6-5 to TRBJ2-5; TRBD1 matches at 8 bases. V lost 7 bases, J lost 4 bases, and 11 bases stayed unmatched. The length of the CDR3 is 15 residues. Germline V lookup: CDR1 MNHEY, CDR2 SVGAGI. The CDR3 reads CASTKGRGRRETQYF. In DNA form, the CDR3 reads TGTGCCAGCACCAAAGGCAGGGGGCGTCGAGAGACCCAGTACTTC.

V is TRBV10-3 and J is TRBJ2-5; 8 bases line up with TRBD1. Trimming cost V 3 bases and J 1 base; bases outside gene matches: 1. This CDR3 contains 14 residues. Germline CDR1 is ENHRY and CDR2 is SYGVKD. In DNA, the CDR3 is TGTGCCATCAGTGATGGACAGGGCCAAGAGACCCAGTACTTC. Translation gives CAISDGQGQETQYF.

This chain connects TRBV4-2 to TRBJ2-1, with D possibly matching TRBD1 (5 bases). V gave up 2 bases and J gave up 0 bases, with 14 bases separating them. Germline CDR1 is LGHNA and CDR2 is YNFKEQ. The CDR3 is 17 amino acids. CDR3 coding DNA: TGTGCCAGCAGCCAACAGGGTGACGGGCACTCCTACAATGAGCAGTTCTTC. Amino acids: CASSQQGDGHSYNEQFF.

V is TRBV6-6 and J is TRBJ2-5; D is unresolved. This CDR3 has 12 amino acids. Per the germline V gene, CDR1 is MNHNY and CDR2 is SVGAGI (reference sequence). V dropped 4 bases and J dropped 9 bases, with 12 bases sitting between them. The CDR3 DNA sequence: TGTGCCAGCAGTTCCACCGGGTGGGCCCAGTACTTC. Translation: CASSSTGWAQYF.

The gene calls are TRBV5-1 and TRBJ2-3; D is uncertain. This CDR3 is 14 amino acids long. Per the germline V gene, CDR1 is SGHRS and CDR2 is YFSETQ. The ends were cut back, 5 bases at V and 3 bases at J, with 13 bases in the middle. This chain's CDR3 is CASRALRLTDTQYF. CDR3 nucleotide sequence: TGCGCCAGCAGAGCTCTTCGACTGACAGATACGCAGTATTTT.

V and J are TRBV20-1 and TRBJ2-7, with D uncertain. The CDR3 runs 11 residues. V was clipped by 5 bases and J by 7 bases, with 12 bases between them. Germline CDR1 reads DFQATT; CDR2 reads SNEGSKA (reference sequence). CDR3 in amino acids: CSALEPGEQYF. The CDR3 DNA is TGCAGTGCTCTCGAGCCGGGTGAGCAGTACTTC.

The CDR3 sequence: CASSLLRSTDTQYF. CDR3 sequence (DNA): TGCGCCAGCAGCTTATTGCGGAGCACAGATACGCAGTATTTT. The chain links TRBV5-1 to TRBJ2-3; D is unclear. The CDR3 is 14 amino acids. Germline CDR1 SGHRS, CDR2 YFSETQ. The V and J ends lost 2 bases and 0 bases respectively, with 7 bases between them.

The count of this clone is one. The chain has TRBV21-1 and TRBJ2-1; the D call TRBD1 from the table was never checked on the DNA. TRBV21-1 is a pseudogene locus. This CDR3 region has 16 residues. The CDR3 sequence: CASSKGTPSSYNEQFF. The CDR3 DNA reads as TGTGCCAGCAGCAAAGGGACACCAAGCTCCTACAATGAGCAGTTCTTC.

This sequence joins TRBV29-1 and TRBJ2-1; 7 bases are a match to TRBD2. Trimming at V came to 5 bases and at J to 6 bases, leaving 7 bases not matched to a gene. The length of the CDR3 is 13 residues. Germline-derived CDR1 and CDR2 are SQVTM and ANQGSEA. The CDR3 region has the DNA TGCAGCGTTTCCCGACTAGCAGGCAATGAGCAGTTCTTC. Amino acids: CSVSRLAGNEQFF.

The rearrangement uses TRBV11-2 and TRBJ1-1; D unresolved. Deletions cut 0 bases from V and 1 base from J, with 9 bases between. This CDR3 has 15 amino acids. Germline CDR1 and CDR2: SGHAT and FQNNGV. The CDR3 region is CASSLEPLTNTEAFF. As DNA, the CDR3 is TGTGCCAGCAGCTTAGAACCACTAACGAACACTGAAGCTTTCTTT.

The chain joins TRBV6-1 to TRBJ1-2; the match to TRBD1 covers 8 bases. The CDR3 extends over 14 amino acids. Germline lookup yields CDR1 MNHNS and CDR2 SASEGT. V lost 8 bases and J lost 6; bases outside the gene matches: 11. The DNA for the CDR3 is TGTGCCAGCCGCGGACAGGGCGAGGGGCATGGCTACACCTTC. This gives the protein CASRGQGEGHGYTF.

This chain links TRBV19 with TRBJ2-3; 7 bases match TRBD2. The CDR3 extends over 15 amino acids. CDR1 LNHDA and CDR2 SQIVND come from the germline V gene (reference sequence). V trimming: 6 bases; J trimming: 3 bases; junction bases outside the gene matches: 9. The CDR3 bases are TGTGCCAGTAGGCTGACCCCCGGGAGGACAGATACGCAGTATTTT. The encoded protein is CASRLTPGRTDTQYF.

The gene calls are TRBV28 and TRBJ1-5; D possibly corresponds to TRBD1 (5 bases). CDR3 length: 15 residues. V was trimmed by 7 bases and J by 4 bases, leaving 17 bases between them. Germline values: CDR1 MDHEN, CDR2 SYDVKM. This CDR3 reads CASILQGAKNQPQHF. The CDR3 DNA is TGTGCCAGCATCCTCCAGGGCGCTAAAAATCAGCCCCAGCATTTT.

The V gene is TRBV5-1, the J gene TRBJ1-4, with 10 bases that match TRBD1. The V segment lost 4 bases and the J segment 0 bases; nucleotides outside the gene matches: 3. CDR1 is SGHRS, CDR2 YFSETQ, per germline. There are 16 residues in the CDR3. CDR3 loop: CASSLGQGATNEKLFF. CDR3 coding DNA: TGCGCCAGCAGCCTCGGACAGGGGGCAACTAATGAAAAACTGTTTTTT.

The chain joins TRBV7-3 to TRBJ2-7; no definite D call. Trimming took 3 bases from V and 6 from J, leaving 12 bases between them. The CDR3 contains 13 residues. Germline assignment: CDR1 SGHTA and CDR2 FQGTGA. For the CDR3, the DNA is TGTGCCAGCAGCTTGAATCCGGTTGGCGAGCAGTACTTC. It is translated as CASSLNPVGEQYF.

This chain joins TRBV5-4 and TRBJ1-6; D perhaps matches TRBD1 (5 bases). The CDR3 is 16 amino acids. The V gene's germline CDR1 is SGHNT and CDR2 YYREEE (reference sequence). Deletions cut 4 bases from V and 0 bases from J, with 11 bases between. Here the CDR3 reads CASSATATSYNSPLHF. CDR3 DNA: TGTGCCAGCAGCGCGACAGCAACCTCCTATAATTCACCCCTCCACTTT.

The chain uses TRBV7-6 and TRBJ2-3, with D tentatively TRBD2 (6 bases). The germline V and J ends were trimmed by 5 bases and 0 bases, with 9 bases remaining between them. The germline V gene has CDR1 SGHVS and CDR2 FNYEAQ. The CDR3 consists of 14 residues. CDR3 amino acids: CASSPGTSTDTQYF. In nucleotides, the CDR3 is TGTGCCAGCAGCCCCGGGACTAGCACAGATACGCAGTATTTT.

This clone was observed a few times. The V call is TRBV10-3, the J call TRBJ1-1, with D perhaps TRBD1 (6 bases). Germline values: CDR1 ENHRY, CDR2 SYGVKD. The V gene lost 3 bases and the J gene lost 11 bases, with 13 bases spanning the gap. The CDR3 totals 12 residues. CDR3 in DNA: TGTGCCATCAGTGATATGGGGCAGGGGGCTTTCTTT. Its protein is CAISDMGQGAFF.